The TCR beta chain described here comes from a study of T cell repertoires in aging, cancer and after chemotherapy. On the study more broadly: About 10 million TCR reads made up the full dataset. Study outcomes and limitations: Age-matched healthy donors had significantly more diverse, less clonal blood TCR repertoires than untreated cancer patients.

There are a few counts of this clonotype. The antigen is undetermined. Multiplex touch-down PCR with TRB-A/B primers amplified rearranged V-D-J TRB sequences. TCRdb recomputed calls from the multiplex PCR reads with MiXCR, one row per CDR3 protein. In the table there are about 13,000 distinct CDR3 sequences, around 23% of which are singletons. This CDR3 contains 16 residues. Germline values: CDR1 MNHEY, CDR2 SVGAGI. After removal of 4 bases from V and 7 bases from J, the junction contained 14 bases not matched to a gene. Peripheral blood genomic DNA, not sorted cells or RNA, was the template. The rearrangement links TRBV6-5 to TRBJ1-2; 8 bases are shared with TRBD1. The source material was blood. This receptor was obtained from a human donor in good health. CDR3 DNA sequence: TGTGCCAGCAGTTTACTAGGACAGGGTAACATGGGTGGCTACACCTTC. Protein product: CASSLLGQGNMGGYTF.